Reported below is one TCR beta chain. The specificity of this receptor is unknown. No much larger clone exists at a distance of one base, and base qualities are not known. There are 14 amino acids in the CDR3, from cysteine to phenylalanine inclusive. Left in the record is the CDR3 DNA by itself, 42 bases read in frame from the first base. V is reduced by 2 bases and J by 0 bases, leaving a spacing of 7 bases between them. Based on the germline V gene, the CDR1 and CDR2 sequences are SGHVS and FQNEAQ. The time point label here, explained by the study, means: before neoadjuvant nivolumab. Patients were newly diagnosed with stage II-IVA oral cavity squamous cell carcinoma and had received no prior systemic or radiation treatment. Everyone in the cohort had locally advanced, HPV-negative oral cavity squamous cell carcinoma. Peripheral blood mononuclear cells were analyzed directly, without maintenance or expansion in culture. The samples were drawn from a longitudinal correlative study tied to a single-arm phase II trial testing neoadjuvant nivolumab in oral cavity squamous cell carcinoma. Genomic DNA-based TCRbeta sequencing was performed on subject-matched pre- and post-treatment PBMCs and tumors from three responders and three non-responders. Peripheral blood mononuclear cells were drawn once before nivolumab treatment and a second time after treatment, when surgery took place. The Maxwell RSC DNA from Cells kit was used to extract genomic DNA from PBMCs.

For deep sequencing of PBMC libraries, mostly around 520 ng of input genomic DNA was used, and six replicates were run per sample. Following the manufacturer's instructions, the team built TCRbeta libraries using the immunoSEQ hsTCRbeta kit. The finished libraries were brought together in one pool at roughly 3 nM, which was then read using an Illumina NovaSeq 6000 S4 flow cell. As for the authors' bioinformatics: Raw data preprocessing and quality control were performed with the immunoSEQ Analyzer. The analysis was restricted to productive rearrangements, with each unique CDR3 amino acid sequence defining a clonotype. Repertoire clonality was estimated as the Gini-Simpson index, which was calculated using the R package tcR. Gini indices were compared with Student's t test, and associations with tumor size change were assessed by Pearson correlation. In TCRdb, the immuneACCESS table is reduced to in-frame sequences with V and J assigned. These tables do not hold every clone; where another copy was compared, an unresolved V gene accounts for under half, and the others remain unexplained. From that table come the V and J calls and clone size; the DNA was used to work out D and trimming. The sample includes 70,000 to 95,000 clones, with 70% to 85% observed a single time. The ten largest clonotypes hold over 3% of the sample.

The data derive from a study of neoadjuvant anti-PD-1 for oral cavity cancer (dated by TCRdb to the early 2020s). Broadly, across the study: Patients mostly received three to four biweekly doses of nivolumab at 3 mg/kg before curative-intent surgical resection. Under RECIST 1.1, patients with complete response, partial response or stable disease were classed as responders, and patients with progression were classed as non-responders. For patients who did not progress, a fourth nivolumab dose was given around day 43, followed by definitive surgical resection on days 50-56. The parent correlative cohort had around 11 patients and a response rate of 30% to 35%. The investigation overall reported the following: The TCR analyses had only three patients in each response group, and the authors called for validation in larger cohorts. A higher pretreatment blood Treg/Th17 ratio correlated with both higher pretreatment blood TCRbeta clonality and lower post-treatment tumor TCRbeta clonality. After neoadjuvant nivolumab, non-responders showed significantly higher T cell clonality (Gini index) in PBMCs than responders did.

The sample was PBMCs, taken before nivolumab (anti-PD-1) treatment. Recombination linked TRBV7-8 to TRBJ1-1; no D gene call is confident. The TCR comes from a person aged 35-80 years with oral cavity squamous cell carcinoma. The CDR3 amino acid sequence is: CASSLMGLNTEAFF. DNA sequence: TGTGCCAGCAGCTTAATGGGCCTGAACACTGAAGCTTTCTTT.